Sequencing of this T cell receptor beta chain was carried out in a study of blood T cells in healthy people across ages. Trimming removed 6 bases from V and 4 bases from J, with 15 bases in between. The CDR3 is 14 residues long. Per germline, CDR1 MNHEY and CDR2 SVGEGT. The use of a sample-barcoded 5' primer and a J-beta primer mix characterized a second PCR of roughly 6 to 11 cycles. TCRdb used MiXCR to reprocess the 5' RACE reads, holding one entry per CDR3 protein. The table lists 710,000 or so distinct CDR3 sequences, about a fifth of them singletons, with roughly 22% in the top ten. The sample comprised blood. The clonotype comes from a man aged 65-85 years in good health. J is TRBJ2-5 and V is TRBV6-2 or TRBV6-3, with D possibly being TRBD2 (5 bases). The CDR3 DNA reads as TGTGCCAGCAGGCCTCGGGGATCTGGAGAGACCCAGTACTTC. Translated, it gives CASRPRGSGETQYF.